Shown below are 21 T cell receptor beta chains from a single sample sequenced in a study of T-cell memory formation after mild COVID-19 (dated by TCRdb to the early 2020s). Library preparation was by 5' RACE. This sample was sequenced with an Illumina NovaSeq 6000. TCRdb ran its own pipeline on the public reads, namely fastp trimming at Q25 and MiXCR clone calling, and kept in-frame beta chains. Rows matching on CDR3 protein sequence are summarized as one entry with the most common DNA and genes. Counted in this sample were hundreds of thousands of distinct CDR3 sequences; around a quarter of them appeared once. Roughly an eighth of the sample belongs to the ten largest clones. The sample comprised PBMCs or a T cell subset sorted from them (not recorded which). These receptors all come from an adult woman who had mild COVID-19 (a few samples of this study predate the infection). The sample titles of this study are shuffled in the database, so cell type and time point are left out; the donor was told from shared clones.

The chain links TRBV7-2 to TRBJ2-6, with TRBD2 identical over 7 bases. The V segment lost 6 bases and the J segment 4 bases; nucleotides outside the gene matches: 6. CDR3 length equals 15 residues. From germline, CDR1 is SGHTA and CDR2 FQGNSA. In nucleotides, the CDR3 is TGTGCCAGCAGGAAGGGAGGGGTCGGGGCCAACGTCCTGACTTTC. This translates into CASRKGGVGANVLTF.

V is TRBV5-1 and J is TRBJ2-3; 10 positions match TRBD2. With 1 base clipped from V and 2 bases from J, the junction kept 7 bases outside the gene matches. Germline lookup yields CDR1 SGHRS and CDR2 YFSETQ. The CDR3 runs to 17 residues. For the CDR3, the DNA is TGCGCCAGCAGCTTGTATGGGCTAGCGGGGGCCACAGATACGCAGTATTTT. Protein: CASSLYGLAGATDTQYF.

The chain links TRBV15 to TRBJ1-5; the D is unclear. The V end was cut by 0 bases, the J end by 7 bases, with 16 bases between. The CDR3 is 16 amino acids. Germline V gene sequence: CDR1 LNHNV, CDR2 YYDKDF (reference sequence). CDR3 bases: TGTGCCACCAGCAGAGATATCGGGGATGGATACCAGCCCCAGCATTTT. It is translated as CATSRDIGDGYQPQHF.

The V gene is TRBV7-9, the J gene TRBJ2-3; 9 bases map to TRBD1. Germline lookup yields CDR1 SEHNR and CDR2 FQNEAQ (reference sequence). The CDR3 contains 15 residues. With V trimmed by 5 bases and J by 4 bases, 7 bases remained unmatched. The CDR3 DNA sequence: TGTGCCAGCAGCCTTGACAGGGGGGTCGCAGATACGCAGTATTTT. Protein product: CASSLDRGVADTQYF.

The J gene is TRBJ1-1, the V gene TRBV7-9, with 9 nucleotides matching TRBD1. V shed 2 bases and J 3 bases; nucleotides not matched to a gene: 7. Germline values: CDR1 SEHNR, CDR2 FQNEAQ (reference sequence). The CDR3 spans 16 residues. The CDR3: CASSLIRTGEDTEAFF. The CDR3, as DNA: TGTGCCAGCAGCTTAATAAGGACAGGGGAGGACACTGAAGCTTTCTTT.

A word on this clonotype: At one of its ends the junction is not consistent with the germline gene, which may arise from a read error. The chain links TRBV30 to TRBJ1-1; D might be TRBD1 (5 bases). The CDR3 runs 13 residues. The germline gives CDR1 GTSNPN, CDR2 SVGIG (reference sequence). CDR3 loop: CAWSGQFGGRALF. DNA for the CDR3: TGTGCCTGGAGTGGGCAGTTTGGGGGAAGAGCTTTATTT.

This clonotype was seen a few times. The J gene is TRBJ1-1, the V gene TRBV5-4, with D uncertain. V lost 0 bases and J 0 bases, leaving 9 bases between the germline ends. CDR1 and CDR2 from the germline V gene are SGHNT and YYREEE (reference sequence). CDR3 length: 15 amino acids. The CDR3: CASSLASRMNTEAFF. The CDR3 coding sequence is TGTGCCAGCAGCTTGGCCTCCAGGATGAACACTGAAGCTTTCTTT.

The CDR3 loop is CASSFRQGGLNTEAFF. The CDR3 nucleotides are TGCGCCAGCAGCTTTCGACAGGGGGGGTTGAACACTGAAGCTTTCTTT. The chain recombines TRBV5-1 with TRBJ1-1; 9 nucleotides align to TRBD1. This CDR3 comprises 16 residues. V was pared by 2 bases and J by 0 bases, with 5 bases of the junction left unmatched. Germline V gives CDR1 SGHRS, CDR2 YFSETQ.

This clonotype was picked up a small number of times. The rearrangement links TRBV24-1 to TRBJ2-7, with 9 bases that match TRBD1. Germline CDR1 and CDR2: KGHDR and SFDVKD. There are 13 residues in the CDR3. V lost 7 bases and J lost 4; bases outside the gene matches: 4. CDR3 coding DNA: TGTGCCACCAGCGGCGGACAGGGGTACGAGCAGTACTTC. It translates to CATSGGQGYEQYF.

The genes are TRBV30 and TRBJ1-5; TRBD1 aligns across 10 bases. Trimming cost V 3 bases and J 1 base; bases outside gene matches: 6. This CDR3 comprises 16 residues. In germline, CDR1 is GTSNPN, CDR2 SVGIG (reference sequence). CDR3 sequence (DNA): TGTGCCTGGAGAAGGACAGGGGGGATAAGCAATCAGCCCCAGCATTTT. Translation gives CAWRRTGGISNQPQHF.

This clonotype was observed a few times. This rearrangement joins TRBV5-1 to TRBJ1-5; tentatively, D is TRBD1 (6 bases). Deletions cut 0 bases from V and 2 bases from J, with 12 bases between. Germline V gene lookup returns CDR1 SGHRS and CDR2 YFSETQ. This CDR3 is 16 amino acids long. The CDR3 DNA is TGCGCCAGCAGCTTGGATGGGGGGGCAGGCAATCAGCCCCAGCATTTT. Amino acid sequence: CASSLDGGAGNQPQHF.

The V and J genes are TRBV24-1 and TRBJ2-1, with 9 bases lining up with TRBD2. In germline, CDR1 is KGHDR, CDR2 SFDVKD. The CDR3 contains 21 residues. With 3 bases clipped from V and 0 bases from J, the junction kept 17 bases outside the gene matches. In nucleotides, the CDR3 is TGTGCCACCAGTGATCCACCCCGAGCCAAGACTAGCGGTTCCTCCTACAATGAGCAGTTCTTC. Its translation is CATSDPPRAKTSGSSYNEQFF.

The sample holds a few counts of this clonotype. V usage is TRBV7-9 and J usage is TRBJ2-5; TRBD2 matches at 12 bases. CDR3 length: 16 amino acids. V lost 3 bases, J lost 3 bases, and 5 bases stayed unmatched. Per the germline V gene, CDR1 is SEHNR and CDR2 is FQNEAQ (reference sequence). CDR3 DNA sequence: TGTGCCAGCAGCTTCCCGACTAGCGGGAGCGAAGAGACCCAGTACTTC. Its protein product is CASSFPTSGSEETQYF. Complete variable domain (other parts from reference TRBV7-9 and TRBJ2-5): DTGVSQNPRHKITKRGQNVTFRCDPISEHNRLYWYRQTLGQGPEFLTYFQNEAQLEKSRLLSDRFSAERPKGSFSTLEIQRTEQGDSAMYLCASSFPTSGSEETQYFGPGTRLLVL.

The V gene is TRBV12-3 or TRBV12-4, the J gene TRBJ1-1; TRBD1 agrees at 10 bases. CDR3 length: 17 amino acids. Trimming at V came to 5 bases and at J to 0 bases, leaving 9 bases not matched to a gene. The CDR3 here is CASSQTGGLIMNTEAFF. DNA of the CDR3: TGTGCCAGCAGTCAGACAGGGGGCCTAATAATGAACACTGAAGCTTTCTTT.

The V call is TRBV6-1, the J call TRBJ1-1; 11 bases map to TRBD1. V shed 0 bases and J 6 bases; nucleotides not matched to a gene: 6. The CDR3 contains 16 residues. The germline CDR1 and CDR2 sequences are MNHNS and SASEGT. The CDR3 loop is CASSEARTGGDPEAFF. In DNA, the CDR3 is TGTGCCAGCAGTGAAGCGAGGACAGGGGGCGACCCTGAAGCTTTCTTT.

This clonotype was counted only a few times. The chain employs TRBV29-1 and TRBJ1-1; 7 bases match TRBD1. V shed 6 bases, J shed 1 base, and the junction held 5 bases outside the gene matches. Germline CDR1 and CDR2: SQVTM and ANQGSEA. There are 13 residues in the CDR3. The CDR3 nucleotides read TGCAGCGTCCTGACAGGGCCGAACACTGAAGCTTTCTTT. Translating gives CSVLTGPNTEAFF.

This clonotype was recorded a few times. The CDR3 nucleotides read TGTGCCAAGTCCGGTCCCGGGGGGGTACCCTATAGCAATCAGCCCCAGCATTTT. Protein sequence: CAKSGPGGVPYSNQPQHF. The chain is built from TRBV9 and TRBJ1-5; a possible D gene is TRBD1 (5 bases). The ends were cut back, 9 bases at V and 0 bases at J, with 25 bases in the middle. The germline CDR1 and CDR2 sequences are SGDLS and YYNGEE. This CDR3 spans 18 amino acids.

The chain combines TRBV5-5 with TRBJ2-4; 7 nucleotides line up with TRBD2. The J segment lost 9 bases and the V segment lost 0 bases, leaving 3 bases of the junction unmatched. CDR1 SGHKS and CDR2 YYEKEE come from the germline V gene (reference sequence). The CDR3 has 13 amino acids. The CDR3, as DNA: TGTGCCAGCAGCTTGGGAACGGGAGGCATTCAGTACTTC. As protein: CASSLGTGGIQYF.

The chain carries TRBV27 and TRBJ1-2; no reliable D call. This CDR3 spans 14 amino acids. V lost 5 bases to trimming and J lost 3 bases, with 13 bases between them. Germline V gives CDR1 MNHEY, CDR2 SMNVEV (reference sequence). CDR3 sequence: CASSRRQTDYGYTF. CDR3 DNA sequence: TGTGCCAGCAGTCGGCGCCAGACGGACTATGGCTACACCTTC.

The sample holds a few counts of this clonotype. V is TRBV7-9 and J is TRBJ2-1, with TRBD2 as a possible D gene (7 bases). V dropped 4 bases and J dropped 14 bases, with 12 bases sitting between them. The CDR3 covers 11 residues. Per the germline V gene, CDR1 is SEHNR and CDR2 is FQNEAQ (reference sequence). The CDR3 sequence: CASSSRGGEFF. Written as DNA, the CDR3 is TGTGCCAGCAGCTCCAGGGGAGGGGAGTTCTTC.

CDR3 sequence: CSARGGRNSGNTIYF. The DNA of the CDR3 is TGCAGTGCTAGAGGGGGCAGGAACTCTGGAAACACCATATATTTT. The chain has TRBV20-1 and TRBJ1-3, with a weak D call TRBD1 (5 bases). Germline V gene data show CDR1 as DFQATT and CDR2 as SNEGSKA (reference sequence). The V gene lost 1 base and the J gene lost 0 bases, with 10 bases spanning the gap. CDR3 length: 15 amino acids.